This T cell receptor beta chain was recovered during a study of blood T cells in healthy people across ages. With a J-beta primer mix and a sample-barcoded 5' primer, a second PCR ran roughly 7 to 11 cycles. Through a template-switch adaptor with 12 random nucleotides, each cDNA molecule received a tag. A single record per CDR3 protein comes from TCRdb applying MiXCR to the 5' RACE reads. In the table there are about 1.7 million distinct CDR3 sequences, roughly 27% of which are singletons. Germline V lookup: CDR1 MNHNS, CDR2 SASEGT. V was pared by 7 bases and J by 0 bases, with 11 bases between. This CDR3 contains 14 residues.

Sequencing was carried out using blood. The origin of this receptor is a woman between 25 and 40 years old in good health. The chain links TRBV6-1 to TRBJ2-3; D is possibly TRBD2 (5 bases). CDR3 DNA: TGTGCCAGCAAAGAGGACTTGAGCACAGATACGCAGTATTTT. It is translated as CASKEDLSTDTQYF.